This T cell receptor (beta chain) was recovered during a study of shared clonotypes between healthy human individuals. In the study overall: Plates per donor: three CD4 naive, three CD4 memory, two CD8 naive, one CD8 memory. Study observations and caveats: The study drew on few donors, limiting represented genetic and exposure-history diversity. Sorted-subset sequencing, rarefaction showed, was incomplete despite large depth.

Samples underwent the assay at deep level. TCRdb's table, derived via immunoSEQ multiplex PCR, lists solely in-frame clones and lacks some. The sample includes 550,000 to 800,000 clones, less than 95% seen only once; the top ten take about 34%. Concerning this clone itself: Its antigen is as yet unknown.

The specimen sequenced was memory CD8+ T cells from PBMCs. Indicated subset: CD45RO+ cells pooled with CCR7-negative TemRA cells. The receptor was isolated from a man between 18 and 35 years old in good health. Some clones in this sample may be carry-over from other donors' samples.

CDR3 sequence (DNA): TGTGCCAGCAGCCAAAGGACAAGTAATCAGCCCCAGCATTTT. Amino acid sequence: CASSQRTSNQPQHF. V is TRBV5-6 and J is TRBJ1-5; possibly TRBD1 for D (5 bases). The CDR3 runs 14 residues. Looked up from germline, CDR1 is SGHDT and CDR2 is YYEEEE. The V and J ends lost 4 bases and 4 bases respectively, with 12 bases between them.